Following are 13 T cell receptor beta chains from one sample sequenced in a study of brain T cells in children with intractable seizures. Clones were sequenced by immunoSEQ multiplex PCR, and TCRdb holds only the in-frame ones, with some missing. Of about 80,000 clones in the sample, about 90% were seen once. The source was peripheral blood, collected at surgery. These receptors originate from a girl aged 2-10 years with Rasmussen encephalitis and intractable seizures.

V is TRBV6-1 and J is TRBJ2-7; the match to TRBD1 covers 7 bases. V lost 2 bases, J lost 2 bases, and 6 bases stayed unmatched. Germline loops: CDR1 MNHNS, CDR2 SASEGT. This CDR3 has 15 amino acids. The CDR3 DNA sequence: TGTGCCAGCAGTGAAAGAGGGACAGACACCTACGAGCAGTACTTC. It is translated as CASSERGTDTYEQYF.

The CDR3 spells CASSLEGGGEKLFF. The CDR3 DNA reads as TGTGCCAGCAGCTTAGAAGGGGGCGGTGAAAAACTGTTTTTT. V is TRBV7-9 and J is TRBJ1-4; 7 bases are a match to TRBD1. The V gene end was trimmed by 1 base and the J gene end by 7 bases; junction bases not matched to a gene: 3. CDR1 is SEHNR and CDR2 is FQNEAQ in the germline V gene (reference sequence). The CDR3 has 14 amino acids.

The rearrangement links TRBV19 to TRBJ2-7; 7 positions match TRBD1. The CDR3 extends over 14 amino acids. Germline V gene sequence: CDR1 LNHDA, CDR2 SQIVND (reference sequence). Trimming took 3 bases from V and 5 from J; bases not matched to a gene: 7. The CDR3 nucleotides read TGTGCCAGTAGTATTGGGACAGAATTCGACGAGCAGTACTTC. Protein: CASSIGTEFDEQYF.

This clone was observed at least ten times. The chain recombines TRBV6-1 with TRBJ1-5; D is perhaps TRBD1 (5 bases). Germline values: CDR1 MNHNS, CDR2 SASEGT. This CDR3 comprises 13 residues. The V and J ends lost 3 bases and 5 bases respectively, with 8 bases between them. CDR3 loop: CASSEGEYQPQHF. The CDR3 nucleotides read TGTGCCAGCAGTGAGGGGGAGTATCAGCCCCAGCATTTT.

The rearrangement uses TRBV5-6 and TRBJ1-2; 8 bases are a match to TRBD1. This CDR3 has 16 residues. Germline V gives CDR1 SGHDT, CDR2 YYEEEE. Germline trimming cut 2 bases from V and 5 bases from J; bases unmatched to any gene: 11. In DNA, the CDR3 is TGTGCCAGCAGCTTTATCCAGGGGGCATTTAAATATGGCTACACCTTC. It translates to CASSFIQGAFKYGYTF.

This chain joins TRBV24-1 and TRBJ2-1; TRBD2 aligns across 14 bases. Unmatched junction bases numbered 12, after V lost 7 bases and J lost 8 bases. The germline V gene has CDR1 KGHDR and CDR2 SFDVKD. The CDR3 extends over 17 amino acids. CDR3 coding DNA: TGTGCCACCAGCGGGACTAGCGGGGGTTTATTTTTATATGAGCAGTTCTTC. It codes for CATSGTSGGLFLYEQFF.

This CDR3 reads CASSLVAGVSYEQYF. In DNA form, the CDR3 reads TGCGCCAGCAGCTTGGTGGCAGGGGTGTCCTACGAGCAGTACTTC. The chain uses TRBV5-1 and TRBJ2-7; tentative D call: TRBD1 (6 bases). Per germline, CDR1 SGHRS and CDR2 YFSETQ. This CDR3 is 15 amino acids long. V lost 0 bases and J 1 base, leaving 11 bases between the germline ends.

The rearrangement uses TRBV27 and TRBJ1-2; 10 bases align to TRBD1. From germline, CDR1 is MNHEY and CDR2 SMNVEV (reference sequence). This CDR3 has 11 residues. V was clipped by 8 bases and J by 8 bases; unmatched bases: 2. CDR3 loop: CASGTGVGYTF. CDR3 DNA sequence: TGTGCCAGCGGGACAGGGGTAGGCTACACCTTC.

The chain employs TRBV3-1 (or the pseudogene TRBV3-2) and TRBJ2-2, with no clear D. The germline CDR1 and CDR2 sequences are LGHDT and YNNKEL (reference sequence). The V end was cut by 8 bases, the J end by 3 bases, with 7 bases between. The CDR3 length is 12 residues. CDR3 DNA sequence: TGTGCCAGCGGCTACGACACCGGGGAGCTGTTTTTT. Its translation: CASGYDTGELFF.

V usage is TRBV4-2 and J usage is TRBJ2-5, with 12 bases that match TRBD2. Trimming took 1 base from V and 2 from J; bases not matched to a gene: 14. This CDR3 contains 20 residues. The germline V gene encodes CDR1 LGHNA and CDR2 YNFKEQ. This CDR3 reads CASSQGATSGSRWWQETQYF. The CDR3 DNA follows: TGTGCCAGCAGCCAAGGAGCGACTAGCGGGAGCCGATGGTGGCAAGAGACCCAGTACTTC.

The chain couples TRBV5-5 to TRBJ2-3; possibly TRBD1 for D (6 bases). This CDR3 has 16 amino acids. Per the germline V gene, CDR1 is SGHKS and CDR2 is YYEKEE (reference sequence). V was cut by 2 bases and J by 0 bases, with 13 bases left in between. The CDR3 DNA sequence: TGTGCCAGCAGCTTCGGGACACTATCTAGCACAGATACGCAGTATTTT. As protein: CASSFGTLSSTDTQYF.

The CDR3 coding sequence is TGTGCCAGCAGTTCTACGGGGAACTACGAGCAGTACTTC. Translation: CASSSTGNYEQYF. The chain joins TRBV6-5 to TRBJ2-7; tentative D call: TRBD2 (5 bases). V shed 4 bases and J shed 3 bases, with 10 bases lying between them. CDR3 size: 13 residues. Per germline, CDR1 MNHEY and CDR2 SVGAGI.

About this clone: The same CDR3 is also encoded by other DNA sequences in this sample. CDR3 coding DNA: TGTGCCAGCAGCTTGGGGCGCGCGAACACTGAAGCTTTCTTT. This sequence encodes CASSLGRANTEAFF. This chain links TRBV7-2 with TRBJ1-1; a weak D match, TRBD1 (5 bases). The CDR3 has 14 residues. The V gene lost 3 bases and the J gene lost 1 base, with 9 bases spanning the gap. Germline CDR1 and CDR2: SGHTA and FQGNSA.